This TCR beta chain was profiled in a study of cytomegalovirus exposure and HLA in healthy donors. General study results and limits: The investigators catalogued 150 to 200 TCR beta chains as cytomegalovirus-associated. Despite most TCR sequences being rare, some public TCRs occurred in many donors.

Germline V gene sequence: CDR1 SGHRS, CDR2 YFSETQ. The CDR3 contains 16 residues. J lost 4 bases, V lost 3 bases, and 12 bases had no gene match. In the case of this clone: Its antigen remains unidentified.

This table comes from immunoSEQ multiplex PCR, and its TCRdb copy is limited to in-frame clones, with some not included. The sample has some 140,000 clones, 75% to 90% seen once; the top ten hold around 5.9%. This clonotype was sampled from a young woman in good health and CMV-seropositive. The chain links TRBV5-1 to TRBJ1-2; 7 bases line up with TRBD1. The sequenced sample was PBMCs. This chain's CDR3 is CASSYFGGTGVYGYTF. As DNA, the CDR3 is TGCGCCAGCAGCTACTTCGGGGGAACAGGGGTCTATGGCTACACCTTC.